The 11 T cell receptor beta chains given below trace back to one sample, sequenced in a study of T cell changes during pregnancy in multiple sclerosis. Sequenced by immunoSEQ multiplex PCR; TCRdb stores in-frame clones only, minus some. The sample records about 8,000 clones, around 87% being singletons. The sample here was CD8+ T cells from peripheral blood mononuclear cells, taken in the first trimester of pregnancy. Source of these receptors: a female donor in good health, enrolled as a control in a pregnancy study.

In its sample, this clone was seen once. The chain combines TRBV9 with TRBJ1-2, with D perhaps matching TRBD1 (6 bases). The germline gives CDR1 SGDLS, CDR2 YYNGEE. CDR3 size: 14 residues. With 4 bases removed from V and 0 bases from J, the gap between germline ends came to 10 bases. The CDR3 DNA follows: TGTGCCAGCAGCCCACAGGGACCTAACTATGGCTACACCTTC. Translation: CASSPQGPNYGYTF.

The V gene is TRBV27, the J gene TRBJ2-1; D call uncertain. Trimming took 6 bases from V and 6 from J, leaving 15 bases between them. Germline assignment: CDR1 MNHEY and CDR2 SMNVEV (reference sequence). The CDR3 is 14 residues long. The CDR3 coding sequence is TGTGCCAGCAGCCCCTCCCCCTCGAGCAATGAGCAGTTCTTC. As protein: CASSPSPSSNEQFF.

J is TRBJ2-7 and V is TRBV4-1, with D tentatively TRBD1 (5 bases). The CDR3 runs to 15 residues. The germline V gene has CDR1 MGHRA and CDR2 YSYEKL. The V and J ends lost 4 bases and 1 base respectively, with 14 bases between them. CDR3 DNA sequence: TGCGCCAGCAGCCCTGCGGACACTTTGTCCTACGAGCAGTACTTC. Its protein is CASSPADTLSYEQYF.

J is TRBJ2-1 and V is TRBV7-2; TRBD2 aligns across 10 bases. Germline V gene lookup returns CDR1 SGHTA and CDR2 FQGNSA. J gave up 7 bases and V 1 base, and 7 bases lay outside the gene matches. The CDR3 is made up of 16 amino acids. The chain's CDR3 is CASSLESGGAINEQFF. The DNA of the CDR3 is TGTGCCAGCAGCTTAGAAAGCGGGGGGGCTATAAATGAGCAGTTCTTC.

The V and J genes are TRBV27 and TRBJ2-1, with 12 nucleotides matching TRBD2. The V and J ends lost 8 bases and 5 bases, in that order; junction bases with no gene match: 4. There are 14 residues in the CDR3. CDR1 is MNHEY, CDR2 SMNVEV, per germline (reference sequence). The CDR3: CASSLAGGHNEQFF. CDR3 DNA: TGTGCCAGCTCTCTAGCGGGAGGGCACAATGAGCAGTTCTTC.

The rearrangement uses TRBV29-1 and TRBJ2-4, with D possibly being TRBD2 (6 bases). V lost 3 bases to trimming and J lost 8 bases, with 23 bases between them. Germline lookup yields CDR1 SQVTM and CDR2 ANQGSEA. The CDR3 runs to 16 residues. In DNA form, the CDR3 reads TGCAGCGTTGATCTCGGAGGAGGGCCTCATACGGACATTCAGTACTTC. This codes for CSVDLGGGPHTDIQYF.

This clone has only one observation. This rearrangement joins TRBV5-1 to TRBJ2-7; tentatively, D is TRBD2 (6 bases). The CDR3 length is 14 residues. Trimming removed 4 bases from V and 0 bases from J, with 11 bases in between. Looked up from germline, CDR1 is SGHRS and CDR2 is YFSETQ. Here the CDR3 DNA reads TGCGCCAGCAGCCGCCACGGGAGCTCCTACGAGCAGTACTTC. Translated, it gives CASSRHGSSYEQYF.

The chain is built from TRBV7-4 and TRBJ2-5; 7 positions match TRBD2. The CDR3 has 18 residues. Germline values: CDR1 SGHVT, CDR2 SQSDAQ. V shed 5 bases and J 5 bases; nucleotides not matched to a gene: 20. The CDR3 coding sequence is TGTGCCAGCAGCCAACTGTCGGAGGAGCGGGGCCGGCGGGAGACCCAGTACTTC. It codes for CASSQLSEERGRRETQYF. The full variable domain, its missing parts supplied by reference TRBV7-4 and TRBJ2-5, is GAGVSQSPRYKVAKRGRDVALRCDSISGHVTLYWYRQTLGQGSEVLTYSQSDAQRDKSGRPSGRFSAERPERSVSTLKIQRTEQGDSAVYLCASSQLSEERGRRETQYFGPGTRLLVL.

V usage is TRBV7-2 and J usage is TRBJ2-3; the match to TRBD2 covers 7 bases. This CDR3 spans 15 amino acids. Trimming removed 3 bases from V and 2 bases from J; junction bases left unmatched: 5. The germline V gene encodes CDR1 SGHTA and CDR2 FQGNSA. This CDR3 is CASSLWGGNTDTQYF. The CDR3, as DNA: TGTGCCAGCAGCTTGTGGGGGGGGAACACAGATACGCAGTATTTT.

This clone was recorded once. The chain recombines TRBV30 with TRBJ1-1; D remains unclear. Germline CDR1 reads GTSNPN; CDR2 reads SVGIG (reference sequence). V shed 3 bases and J shed 4 bases, with 15 bases lying between them. This CDR3 has 14 amino acids. CDR3 nucleotide sequence: TGTGCCTGGAGCCCCGGGGTCGGGATCACTGAAGCTTTCTTT. Encoded protein: CAWSPGVGITEAFF.

The genes are TRBV4-3 and TRBJ2-1; 10 nucleotides line up with TRBD1. This CDR3 spans 16 amino acids. V lost 1 base, J lost 7 bases, and 7 bases stayed unmatched. In germline, CDR1 is LGHNA, CDR2 YSLEER. As DNA, the CDR3 is TGCGCCAGCAGCCAAGGGCGGGACAGGGGAGTGAATGAGCAGTTCTTC. It yields the protein CASSQGRDRGVNEQFF.